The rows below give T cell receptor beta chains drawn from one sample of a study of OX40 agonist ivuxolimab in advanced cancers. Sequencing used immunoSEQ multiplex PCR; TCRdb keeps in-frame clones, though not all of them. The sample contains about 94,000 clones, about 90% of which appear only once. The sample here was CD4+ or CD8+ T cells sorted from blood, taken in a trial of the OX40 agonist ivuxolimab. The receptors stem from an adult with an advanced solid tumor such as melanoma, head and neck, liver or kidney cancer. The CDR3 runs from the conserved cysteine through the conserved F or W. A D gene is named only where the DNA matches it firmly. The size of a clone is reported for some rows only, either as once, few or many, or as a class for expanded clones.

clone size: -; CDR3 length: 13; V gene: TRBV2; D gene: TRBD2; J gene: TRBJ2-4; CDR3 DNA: TGTGCCAGTCACCGGGACTACAAAAACATTCAGTACTTC; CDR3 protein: CASHRDYKNIQYF
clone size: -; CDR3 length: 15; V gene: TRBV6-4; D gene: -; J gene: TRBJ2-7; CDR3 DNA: TGTGCCAGCAGGACCGACAGCCGTCCGCCCTACGAGCAGTACTTC; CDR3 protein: CASRTDSRPPYEQYF
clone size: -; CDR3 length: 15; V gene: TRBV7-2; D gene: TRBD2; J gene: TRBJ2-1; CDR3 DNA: TGTGCCAGCAGCTTAGCAGTTGCGGGAGTACAAGAGCAGTTCTTC; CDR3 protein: CASSLAVAGVQEQFF
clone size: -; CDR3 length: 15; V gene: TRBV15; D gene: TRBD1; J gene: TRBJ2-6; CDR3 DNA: TGTGCCACAAGACAGGGTTACTCTGGGGCCAACGTCCTGACTTTC; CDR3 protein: CATRQGYSGANVLTF
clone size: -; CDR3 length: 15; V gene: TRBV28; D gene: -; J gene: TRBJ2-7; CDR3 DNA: TGTGCCAGCAGTGTCCGACCGGGACACACCTACGAGCAGTACTTC; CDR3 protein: CASSVRPGHTYEQYF
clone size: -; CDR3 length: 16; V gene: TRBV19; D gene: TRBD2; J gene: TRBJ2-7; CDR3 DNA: TGTGCCAGTAGTTTAACAGCGGGAGGTCTCTCCTACGAGCAGTACTTC; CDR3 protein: CASSLTAGGLSYEQYF
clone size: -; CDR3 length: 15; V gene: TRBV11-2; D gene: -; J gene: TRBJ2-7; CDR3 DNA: TGTGCCAGCAGAGGAAATACCGGGGCCTCCTACGAGCAGTACTTC; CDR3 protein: CASRGNTGASYEQYF
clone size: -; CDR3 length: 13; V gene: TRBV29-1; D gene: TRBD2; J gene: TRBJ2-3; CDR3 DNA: TGCAGCGTTGAAGAGGGACTAGCGGAAACGCAGTATTTT; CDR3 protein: CSVEEGLAETQYF
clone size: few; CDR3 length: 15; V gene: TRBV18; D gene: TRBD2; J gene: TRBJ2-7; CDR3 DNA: TGTGCCAGCTCAGACCGGACTAGCGGGAGATACGAGCAGTACTTC; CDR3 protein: CASSDRTSGRYEQYF
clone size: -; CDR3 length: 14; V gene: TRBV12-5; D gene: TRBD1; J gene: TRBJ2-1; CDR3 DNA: TGTGCTAGTGGTTTGGCCGCGACAGGGGTTGAGCAGTTCTTC; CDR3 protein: CASGLAATGVEQFF
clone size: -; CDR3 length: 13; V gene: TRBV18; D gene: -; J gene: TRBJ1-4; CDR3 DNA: TGTGCCAGCTCCGGAGCAACTAATGAAAAACTGTTTTTT; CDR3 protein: CASSGATNEKLFF
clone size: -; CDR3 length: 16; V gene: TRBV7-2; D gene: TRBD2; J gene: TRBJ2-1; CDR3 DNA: TGTGCCAGCAGCCAAATGGGAACTAGCGGGGGCAATGAGCAGTTCTTC; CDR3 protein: CASSQMGTSGGNEQFF
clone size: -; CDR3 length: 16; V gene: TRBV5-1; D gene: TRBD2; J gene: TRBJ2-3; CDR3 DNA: TGCGCCAGCAGCCAGGGACTAGCGGAGATCACAGATACGCAGTATTTT; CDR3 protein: CASSQGLAEITDTQYF
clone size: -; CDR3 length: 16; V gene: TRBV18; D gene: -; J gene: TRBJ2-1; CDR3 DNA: TGTGCCAGCTCACCACTTGGGACATTTTCCTACAATGAGCAGTTCTTC; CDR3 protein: CASSPLGTFSYNEQFF
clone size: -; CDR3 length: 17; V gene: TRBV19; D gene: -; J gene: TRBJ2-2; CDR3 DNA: TGTGCCACTGCCTCCAGGGTTGGGGGCCTGAACACCGGGGAGCTGTTTTTT; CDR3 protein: CATASRVGGLNTGELFF
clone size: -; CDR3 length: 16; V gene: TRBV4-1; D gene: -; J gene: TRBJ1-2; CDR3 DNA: TGCGCCAGCAGCCAACAAAGTAGGGGGGGGTTGGAAGGCTACACCTTC; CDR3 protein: CASSQQSRGGLEGYTF
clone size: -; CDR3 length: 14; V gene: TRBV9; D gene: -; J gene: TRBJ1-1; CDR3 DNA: TGTGCCAGCAGCGCGGGAATGGAGAACACTGAAGCTTTCTTT; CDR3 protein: CASSAGMENTEAFF
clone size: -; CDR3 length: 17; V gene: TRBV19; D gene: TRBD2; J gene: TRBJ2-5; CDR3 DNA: TGTGCCAGTAGTAGGGGACTAGCATTGAGAGCGGCGGAGACCCAGTACTTC; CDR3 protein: CASSRGLALRAAETQYF
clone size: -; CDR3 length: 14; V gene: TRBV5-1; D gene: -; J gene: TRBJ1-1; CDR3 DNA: TGCGCCAGCAGCCCAGGGATCAGCCCGACTGAAGCTTTCTTT; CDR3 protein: CASSPGISPTEAFF
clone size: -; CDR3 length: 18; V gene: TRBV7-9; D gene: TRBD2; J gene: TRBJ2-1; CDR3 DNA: TGTGCCAGCAGCAGAGAGATGCCGATACTAGCGGACTACAATGAGCAGTTCTTC; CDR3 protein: CASSREMPILADYNEQFF
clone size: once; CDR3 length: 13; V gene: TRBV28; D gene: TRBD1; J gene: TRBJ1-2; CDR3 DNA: TGTGCCAGCAGTTCATCGGACAGGGAGGGCTACACCTTC; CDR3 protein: CASSSSDREGYTF
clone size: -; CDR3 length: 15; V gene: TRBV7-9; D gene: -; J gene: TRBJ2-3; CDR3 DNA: TGTGCCAGCAGCCCGACAGGGAGGGGAACAGATACGCAGTATTTT; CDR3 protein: CASSPTGRGTDTQYF
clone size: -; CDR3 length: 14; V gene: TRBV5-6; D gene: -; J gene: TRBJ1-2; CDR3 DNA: TGTGCCAGCAGCTTGCGACTTAGGGGCTATGGCTACACCTTC; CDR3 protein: CASSLRLRGYGYTF
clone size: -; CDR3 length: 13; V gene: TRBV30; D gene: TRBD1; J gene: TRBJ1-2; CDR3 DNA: TGTGCCTGGTCACAGGGGGCAGGGGATGGCTACACCTTC; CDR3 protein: CAWSQGAGDGYTF
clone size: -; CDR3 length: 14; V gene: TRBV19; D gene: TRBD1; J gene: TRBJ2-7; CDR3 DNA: TGTGCCAGTAGTATCTTACAGGGGGCCTACGAGCAGTACTTC; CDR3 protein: CASSILQGAYEQYF
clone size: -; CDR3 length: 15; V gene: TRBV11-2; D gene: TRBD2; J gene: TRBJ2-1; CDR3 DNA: TGTGCCAGCAGCTCAAGGACTAGCGGGAGTTATGAGCAGTTCTTC; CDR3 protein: CASSSRTSGSYEQFF
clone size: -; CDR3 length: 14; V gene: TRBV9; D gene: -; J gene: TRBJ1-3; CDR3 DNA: TGTGCCAGCAGCGTAGATGGGCTTGGAAACACCATATATTTT; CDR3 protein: CASSVDGLGNTIYF